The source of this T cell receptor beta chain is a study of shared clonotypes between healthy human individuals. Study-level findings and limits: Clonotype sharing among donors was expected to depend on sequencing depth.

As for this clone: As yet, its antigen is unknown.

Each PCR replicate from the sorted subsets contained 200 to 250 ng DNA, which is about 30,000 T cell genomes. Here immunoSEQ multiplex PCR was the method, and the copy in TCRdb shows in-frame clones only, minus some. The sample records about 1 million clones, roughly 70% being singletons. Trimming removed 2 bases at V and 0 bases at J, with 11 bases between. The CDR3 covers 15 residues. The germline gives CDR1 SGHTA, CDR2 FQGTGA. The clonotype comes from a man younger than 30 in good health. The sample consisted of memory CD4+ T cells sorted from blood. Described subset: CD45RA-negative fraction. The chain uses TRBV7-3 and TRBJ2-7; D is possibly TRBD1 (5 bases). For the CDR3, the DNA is TGTGCCAGCAGCTTAGGAAGGGGAAGCTCCTACGAGCAGTACTTC. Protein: CASSLGRGSSYEQYF.